This T cell receptor beta chain derives from a study of cytotoxic CD8 clonotypes in ibrutinib-treated CLL. For the study at large: Results showed 25 or so partial and 2 complete responses; following median 68 months, roughly 15 remained remitted, roughly twelve advanced. Study-wide points: The clonality rise at ibrutinib response reflected private clonotype expansion. Clonality measured at baseline exceeded age-matched healthy donors, tracking circulating CD8+ T-cell counts.

Trimming took off 3 bases at V and 5 bases at J, with 13 bases between the two ends. Germline CDR1 MNHEY, CDR2 SMNVEV (reference sequence). CDR3 size: 15 residues. Cryopreserved PBMCs supplied about 2 micrograms of genomic DNA for TCR beta libraries. Concerning this clone: Antigen: not known.

Data came from immunoSEQ multiplex PCR; TCRdb stores just in-frame clones and leaves some out. The data hold about 300,000 clones, with about 72% observed a single time. This receptor was identified in a human donor with chronic lymphocytic leukemia. The source material was PBMCs, sampled at disease progression, from a patient treated with ibrutinib. The rearrangement uses TRBV27 and TRBJ2-2; no firm D call. CDR3 residues: CASSFQPARTGELFF. CDR3 DNA sequence: TGTGCCAGCAGTTTTCAACCGGCGAGGACCGGGGAGCTGTTTTTT.